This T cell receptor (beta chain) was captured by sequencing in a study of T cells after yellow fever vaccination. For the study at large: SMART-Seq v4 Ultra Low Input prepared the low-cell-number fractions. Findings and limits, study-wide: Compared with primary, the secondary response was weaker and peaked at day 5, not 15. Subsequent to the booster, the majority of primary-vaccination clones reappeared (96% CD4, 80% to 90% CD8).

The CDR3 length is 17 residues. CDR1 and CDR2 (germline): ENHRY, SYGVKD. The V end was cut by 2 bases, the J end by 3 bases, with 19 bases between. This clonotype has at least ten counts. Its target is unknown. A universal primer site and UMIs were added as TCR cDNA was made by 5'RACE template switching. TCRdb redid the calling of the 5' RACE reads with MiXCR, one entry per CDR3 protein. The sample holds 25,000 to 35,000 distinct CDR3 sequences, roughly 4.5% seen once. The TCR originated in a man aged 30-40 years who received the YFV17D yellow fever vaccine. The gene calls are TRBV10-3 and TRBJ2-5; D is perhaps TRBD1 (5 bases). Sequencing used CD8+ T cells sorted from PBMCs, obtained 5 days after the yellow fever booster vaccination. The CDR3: CAISETYIGEGEETQYF. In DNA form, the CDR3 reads TGTGCCATCAGTGAGACTTACATTGGAGAAGGGGAAGAGACCCAGTACTTC.